This T cell receptor (beta chain) was found in a study of T cells in Graves' hyperthyroidism and ophthalmopathy. Germline V gene sequence: CDR1 SQVTM, CDR2 ANQGSEA. Trimming took off 4 bases at V and 1 base at J, with 10 bases between the two ends. The CDR3 has 13 amino acids. Authors of the study amplified TCR beta CDR3 regions from RNA transcripts. Primed by the HTBI set, a first-round RT-PCR was run on the TCR CDR3. Each CDR3 protein gets one entry after TCRdb re-called the multiplex PCR reads with MiXCR. The sample contains hundreds of thousands of distinct CDR3 sequences, about two fifths of which appear only once.

The V call is TRBV29-1, the J call TRBJ1-1; D call uncertain. This receptor was taken from a man aged 18-30 years with Graves' hyperthyroidism. Source material: blood. The CDR3 reads CSVGAVTNTEAFF. DNA of the CDR3: TGCAGCGTTGGGGCGGTGACGAACACTGAAGCTTTCTTT.